The 18 T cell receptor beta chains presented below share a single source sample, sequenced in a study of OX40 agonist ivuxolimab in advanced cancers. Using immunoSEQ multiplex PCR, the repertoire was profiled, and TCRdb retains in-frame clones only, with some absent. The repertoire holds about 50,000 clones, with 70% to 90% as singletons. The sample in question was CD4+ or CD8+ T cells sorted from blood, obtained in a trial of the OX40 agonist ivuxolimab. These receptors all come from an adult with an advanced solid tumor such as melanoma, head and neck, liver or kidney cancer.

V usage is TRBV11-2 and J usage is TRBJ2-6, with no clear D. The CDR3 loop spans 15 amino acids. CDR1 and CDR2 from the germline V gene are SGHAT and FQNNGV. Trimming cost V 5 bases and J 0 bases, with 8 bases left between them. DNA for the CDR3: TGTGCCAGCAGCCATATGACCTCTGGGGCCAACGTCCTGACTTTC. Encoded protein: CASSHMTSGANVLTF.

This clone came up once. For the CDR3, the DNA is TGTGCCAGCAGCGTAGATCCAGGGACAACCTACGAGCAGTACTTC. Protein product: CASSVDPGTTYEQYF. The V call is TRBV9, the J call TRBJ2-7; TRBD1 is a possible D gene (6 bases). Germline V gene data show CDR1 as SGDLS and CDR2 as YYNGEE. V lost 0 bases to trimming and J lost 2 bases, with 12 bases between them. CDR3 length equals 15 residues.

Worth noting for this clone: The identical CDR3 is also encoded by other nucleotide sequences in the sample. The V and J genes are TRBV7-9 and TRBJ1-2; D is ambiguous. Germline V gene sequence: CDR1 SEHNR, CDR2 FQNEAQ (reference sequence). CDR3 size: 15 residues. The V and J ends lost 4 bases and 5 bases respectively, with 17 bases between them. CDR3 sequence reads: CASSYDATSPYGYTF. Here the CDR3 DNA reads TGTGCCAGCAGCTATGACGCGACGTCTCCTTATGGCTACACCTTC.

This chain joins TRBV6-1 and TRBJ1-2; D is uncertain. The ends were cut back, 1 base at V and 2 bases at J, with 5 bases in the middle. This CDR3 is 13 amino acids long. The germline CDR1 and CDR2 sequences are MNHNS and SASEGT. DNA for the CDR3: TGTGCCAGCAGTGAAGTCCGGAACTATGGCTACACCTTC. Its protein is CASSEVRNYGYTF.

The CDR3 spells CASRGWTGPDEKLFF. The CDR3 coding sequence is TGTGCCAGCAGGGGTTGGACAGGGCCGGATGAAAAACTGTTTTTT. This chain links TRBV27 with TRBJ1-4, with 8 bases identical to TRBD1. The CDR3 covers 15 residues. With V trimmed by 6 bases and J by 6 bases, 9 bases remained unmatched. Germline CDR1 is MNHEY and CDR2 is SMNVEV (reference sequence).

This chain links TRBV4-1 with TRBJ2-7; D is possibly TRBD1 (6 bases). The V gene lost 5 bases and the J gene lost 2 bases, with 10 bases spanning the gap. Per germline, CDR1 MGHRA and CDR2 YSYEKL. This CDR3 is 13 amino acids long. CDR3 bases: TGCGCCAGCAGCTTACAGGGAACCTACGAGCAGTACTTC. Amino acids: CASSLQGTYEQYF.

This chain joins TRBV5-1 and TRBJ2-3; weak D call: TRBD2 (6 bases). CDR3 length equals 17 residues. Germline V gene data show CDR1 as SGHRS and CDR2 as YFSETQ. V lost 2 bases, J lost 2 bases, and 18 bases lay in between. Here the CDR3 reads CASSLLTRAGVTDTQYF. CDR3 nucleotides: TGCGCCAGCAGCTTATTGACCCGAGCGGGTGTCACAGATACGCAGTATTTT.

J is TRBJ1-4 and V is TRBV29-1, with D possibly matching TRBD1 (6 bases). The CDR3 has 14 amino acids. Germline CDR1 reads SQVTM; CDR2 reads ANQGSEA. V lost 6 bases and J lost 0, with 11 bases in between. CDR3 DNA sequence: TGCAGCGTCTCAGGGGTTGCAACTAATGAAAAACTGTTTTTT. Encoded protein: CSVSGVATNEKLFF.

CDR3 sequence: CASSDPGTSGRNEQFF. CDR3 in DNA: TGTGCCAGCAGTGACCCCGGGACTAGCGGGAGAAATGAGCAGTTCTTC. The chain links TRBV6-1 to TRBJ2-1, with 14 bases fitting TRBD2. Germline values: CDR1 MNHNS, CDR2 SASEGT. The V gene end was trimmed by 3 bases and the J gene end by 7 bases; junction bases not matched to a gene: 5. The CDR3 is 16 residues long.

J is TRBJ1-6 and V is TRBV27, with D uncertain. The CDR3 length is 15 residues. The V gene's germline CDR1 is MNHEY and CDR2 SMNVEV (reference sequence). Between the trimmed V and J ends, which lost 5 bases and 3 bases, there was a span of 11 bases. The CDR3 sequence: CASSTSGLYNSPLHF. The CDR3 nucleotides are TGTGCCAGCAGTACCTCCGGGCTCTATAATTCACCCCTCCACTTT.

The chain carries TRBV28 and TRBJ1-4; 7 bases align to TRBD1. The V gene's germline CDR1 is MDHEN and CDR2 SYDVKM. This CDR3 has 14 residues. V lost 7 bases and J lost 6; bases outside the gene matches: 8. The CDR3 is CASNNLQGDEKLFF. The CDR3 DNA reads as TGTGCCAGCAACAACCTCCAGGGGGATGAAAAACTGTTTTTT.

The rearrangement links TRBV27 to TRBJ2-3; the match to TRBD1 covers 8 bases. V shed 3 bases, J shed 2 bases, and the junction held 4 bases outside the gene matches. The CDR3 is 15 amino acids. Germline loops: CDR1 MNHEY, CDR2 SMNVEV (reference sequence). The CDR3 reads CASSFRDRLTDTQYF. Here the CDR3 DNA reads TGTGCCAGCAGTTTTAGGGACAGGCTCACAGATACGCAGTATTTT.

The chain couples TRBV6-5 to TRBJ2-5; 7 nucleotides line up with TRBD1. The CDR3 is 11 residues long. The germline V gene has CDR1 MNHEY and CDR2 SVGAGI. Trimming took 8 bases from V and 3 from J; bases not matched to a gene: 0. CDR3: CASGTEETQYF. CDR3 nucleotide sequence: TGTGCCAGCGGGACAGAAGAGACCCAGTACTTC.

This chain connects TRBV11-2 to TRBJ2-3; D tentatively reads TRBD1 or TRBD2 (6 bases each). Germline values: CDR1 SGHAT, CDR2 FQNNGV. Trimming cost V 3 bases and J 3 bases, with 16 bases left between them. The CDR3 covers 16 residues. DNA of the CDR3: TGTGCCAGCAGCTTCCTCGAGGGGGGCGTTACAGATACGCAGTATTTT. This sequence encodes CASSFLEGGVTDTQYF.

The V gene is TRBV2, the J gene TRBJ1-5, with D possibly matching TRBD1 (5 bases). The germline V gene has CDR1 SNHLY and CDR2 FYNNEI. V was clipped by 6 bases and J by 2 bases, with 14 bases between them. The CDR3 is 15 amino acids. The CDR3 DNA follows: TGTGCCAGCAGGGTCCAGGGAGGTGGCAATCAGCCCCAGCATTTT. Protein: CASRVQGGGNQPQHF.

The J gene is TRBJ2-3, the V gene TRBV7-9; D possibly corresponds to TRBD1 (6 bases). Germline values: CDR1 SEHNR, CDR2 FQNEAQ (reference sequence). V dropped 7 bases and J dropped 4 bases, with 27 bases sitting between them. The CDR3 extends over 18 amino acids. The CDR3 is CASTVEGPRDTSPDTQYF. The CDR3 DNA reads as TGTGCCAGCACCGTAGAGGGGCCCCGGGACACCTCTCCAGATACGCAGTATTTT. Looking up the rest from reference TRBV7-9 and TRBJ2-3 gives the full variable domain: DTGVSQNPRHKITKRGQNVTFRCDPISEHNRLYWYRQTLGQGPEFLTYFQNEAQLEKSRLLSDRFSAERPKGSFSTLEIQRTEQGDSAMYLCASTVEGPRDTSPDTQYFGPGTRLTVL.

The chain employs TRBV7-2 and TRBJ2-7; TRBD1 is a possible D gene (5 bases). The V end was cut by 3 bases, the J end by 9 bases, with 15 bases between. Per the germline V gene, CDR1 is SGHTA and CDR2 is FQGNSA. The CDR3 length is 13 residues. The CDR3 here is CASSFGGHLWQYF. The CDR3 DNA reads as TGTGCCAGCAGCTTCGGCGGACACCTTTGGCAGTACTTC.

This rearrangement joins TRBV6-6 to TRBJ2-7, with a possible D match to TRBD2 (5 bases). The CDR3 is 14 amino acids. V was pared by 2 bases and J by 6 bases, with 14 bases between. The germline gives CDR1 MNHNY, CDR2 SVGAGI (reference sequence). CDR3 amino acids: CASSYLSVGGEQYF. CDR3 coding DNA: TGTGCCAGCAGTTACCTGAGCGTTGGAGGCGAGCAGTACTTC.